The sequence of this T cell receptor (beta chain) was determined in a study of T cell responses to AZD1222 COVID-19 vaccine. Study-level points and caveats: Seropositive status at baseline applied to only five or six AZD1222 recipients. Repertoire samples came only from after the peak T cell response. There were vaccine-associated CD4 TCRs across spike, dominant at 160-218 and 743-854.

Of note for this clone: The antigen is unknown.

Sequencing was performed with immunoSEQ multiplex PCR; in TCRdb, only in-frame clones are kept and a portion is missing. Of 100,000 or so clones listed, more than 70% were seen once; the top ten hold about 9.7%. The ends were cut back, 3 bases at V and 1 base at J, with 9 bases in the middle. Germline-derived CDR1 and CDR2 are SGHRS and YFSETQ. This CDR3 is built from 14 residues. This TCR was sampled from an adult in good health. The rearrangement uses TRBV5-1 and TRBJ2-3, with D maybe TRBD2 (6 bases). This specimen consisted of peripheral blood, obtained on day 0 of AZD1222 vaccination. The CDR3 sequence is CASSSSGRTDTQYF. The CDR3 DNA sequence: TGCGCCAGCAGCTCCAGCGGGCGCACAGATACGCAGTATTTT.